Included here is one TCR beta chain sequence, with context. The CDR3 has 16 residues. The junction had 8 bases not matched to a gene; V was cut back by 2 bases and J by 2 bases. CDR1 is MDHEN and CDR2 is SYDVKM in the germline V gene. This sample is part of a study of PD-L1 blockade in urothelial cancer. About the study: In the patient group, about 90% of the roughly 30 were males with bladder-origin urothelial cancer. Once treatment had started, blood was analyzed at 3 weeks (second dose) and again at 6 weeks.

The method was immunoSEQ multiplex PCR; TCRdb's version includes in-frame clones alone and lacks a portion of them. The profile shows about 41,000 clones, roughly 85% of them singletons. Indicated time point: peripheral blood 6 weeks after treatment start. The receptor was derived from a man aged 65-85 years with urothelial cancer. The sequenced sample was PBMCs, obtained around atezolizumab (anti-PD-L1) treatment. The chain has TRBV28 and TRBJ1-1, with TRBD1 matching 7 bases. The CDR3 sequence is CASSLRDSFINTEAFF. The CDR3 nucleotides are TGTGCCAGCAGTTTACGGGACAGTTTTATAAACACTGAAGCTTTCTTT.